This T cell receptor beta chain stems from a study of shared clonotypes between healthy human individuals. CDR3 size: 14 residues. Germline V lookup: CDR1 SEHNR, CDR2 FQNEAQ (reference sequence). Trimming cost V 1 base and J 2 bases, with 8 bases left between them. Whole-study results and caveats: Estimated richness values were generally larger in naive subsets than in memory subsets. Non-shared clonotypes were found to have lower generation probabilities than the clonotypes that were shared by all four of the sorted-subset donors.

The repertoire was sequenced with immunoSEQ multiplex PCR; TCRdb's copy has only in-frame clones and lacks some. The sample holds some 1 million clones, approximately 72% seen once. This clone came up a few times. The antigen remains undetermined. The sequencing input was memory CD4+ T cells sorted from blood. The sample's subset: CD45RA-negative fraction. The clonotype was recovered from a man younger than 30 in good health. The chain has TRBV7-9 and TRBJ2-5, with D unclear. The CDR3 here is CASSLGASQETQYF. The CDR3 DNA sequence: TGTGCCAGCAGCTTAGGCGCCAGTCAAGAGACCCAGTACTTC.